This T cell receptor beta chain comes out of a study of T cells after yellow fever vaccination. Study-wide results and caveats: Clonotypes appearing in both CD4 and CD8 compartments existed, and their share was small. Bulk-population clonotypes that are abundant could appear as contaminants in FACS-sorted repertoires.

This clonotype was detected only a few times. Its antigen is still unknown. The CDR3 has 12 amino acids. The V end was cut by 6 bases, the J end by 17 bases, with 19 bases between. Germline V gene sequence: CDR1 MNHNY, CDR2 SVGAGI (reference sequence). TCR cDNA, made by 5'RACE template switching, carried an added universal primer site and UMIs. One entry per CDR3 protein, called by TCRdb with MiXCR from the 5' RACE reads. The sample yields a few hundred thousand distinct CDR3 sequences, 6.7% seen once. This sample comprised CD4+ T cells sorted from PBMCs, obtained on the day of the yellow fever booster vaccination. J is TRBJ1-4 and V is TRBV6-6; the D gene is possibly TRBD1 (5 bases). This sequence was found in a man aged 30-40 years who received the YFV17D yellow fever vaccine. This CDR3 is CASRDTSARFFF. The CDR3 DNA follows: TGTGCCAGCAGGGACACCAGCGCCCGCTTCTTTTTT.